What follows are 3 T cell receptor beta chains derived from one specimen sequenced in a study of T cell changes during pregnancy in multiple sclerosis. Generated by immunoSEQ multiplex PCR, the TCRdb table keeps only in-frame clones and is missing some. The sample holds about 70,000 clones, 80% to 95% seen once. The specimen comprised CD4+ T cells from peripheral blood mononuclear cells, sampled after pregnancy. Receptors originate from a female donor with multiple sclerosis, enrolled in a pregnancy study.

In its sample, this clone was seen once. The rearrangement joins TRBV29-1 to TRBJ1-1; the D gene is possibly TRBD1 (6 bases). This CDR3 has 13 residues. Germline CDR1 SQVTM, CDR2 ANQGSEA. Trimming pared 3 bases from V and 0 bases from J, leaving 8 bases between. The CDR3 is CSVETGLNTEAFF. Written as DNA, the CDR3 is TGCAGCGTTGAGACAGGACTGAACACTGAAGCTTTCTTT.

The chain carries TRBV7-2 and TRBJ2-5, with D uncertain. Trimming took off 4 bases at V and 4 bases at J, with 13 bases between the two ends. CDR3 size: 14 residues. From germline, CDR1 is SGHTA and CDR2 FQGNSA. The CDR3 nucleotides are TGTGCCAGCAGCTATCCTAGTCGGAGAGAGACCCAGTACTTC. Residues: CASSYPSRRETQYF.

The chain couples TRBV7-2 to TRBJ2-5; TRBD2 aligns across 7 bases. The CDR3 is made up of 18 amino acids. Per the germline V gene, CDR1 is SGHTA and CDR2 is FQGNSA. The J segment lost 3 bases and the V segment lost 2 bases, leaving 15 bases of the junction unmatched. The CDR3 is CASSLLVLAASTKETQYF. The CDR3 DNA reads TGTGCCAGCAGCTTACTAGTTCTAGCGGCTTCAACCAAAGAGACCCAGTACTTC.